This record looks at one T cell receptor (beta chain) sequence and its context. Its target is not known. The data were obtained in a study of memory CD4+ T cells and cytomegalovirus serostatus. Overall study context: Donors were healthy Belgian adults, several CMV seropositive and 24 seronegative.

Findings and caveats of the study: 67 of 164 known CMV-associated TCRbeta sequences appeared in CD4+ memory.

As processed by the authors: Out-of-frame sequences were removed, leaving around 2,000,000 distinct TCRbeta sequences. Profiled with immunoSEQ multiplex PCR; TCRdb holds only in-frame clones, not every one. The V and J calls and clone size come from that table; D and trimming were worked out from the DNA. The sample carries roughly 45,000 clones, 60% to 80% recorded once. Losses at the gene ends were 10 bases for V and 0 bases for J; bases not matched to a gene: 7. CDR3 length: 14 amino acids. Germline CDR1 is MDHEN and CDR2 is SYDVKM. Single viable CD3+CD4+CD8-CD45RO+ cells were sorted as the memory CD4+ T cells. Total CD4+ T cells were enriched by CD4 positive selection.

The TCR was taken from an adult in good health and CMV-seronegative. The rearrangement uses TRBV28 and TRBJ1-1, with 8 nucleotides matching TRBD1. The sample taken for sequencing was memory CD4+ T cells from blood. The CDR3 sequence: CATQTGAMNTEAFF. The CDR3 DNA reads as TGTGCCACTCAGACAGGGGCTATGAACACTGAAGCTTTCTTT.